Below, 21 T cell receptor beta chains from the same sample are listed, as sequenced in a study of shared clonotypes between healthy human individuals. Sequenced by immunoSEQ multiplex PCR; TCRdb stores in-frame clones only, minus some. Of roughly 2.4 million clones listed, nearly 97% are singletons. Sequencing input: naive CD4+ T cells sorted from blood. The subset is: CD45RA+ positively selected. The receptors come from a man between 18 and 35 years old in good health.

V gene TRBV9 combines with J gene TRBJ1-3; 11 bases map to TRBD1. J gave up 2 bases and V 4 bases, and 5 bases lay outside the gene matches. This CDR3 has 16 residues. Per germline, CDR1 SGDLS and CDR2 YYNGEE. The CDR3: CASSLQDRGPGNTIYF. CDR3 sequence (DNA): TGTGCCAGCAGCTTGCAGGACAGGGGGCCTGGAAACACCATATATTTT.

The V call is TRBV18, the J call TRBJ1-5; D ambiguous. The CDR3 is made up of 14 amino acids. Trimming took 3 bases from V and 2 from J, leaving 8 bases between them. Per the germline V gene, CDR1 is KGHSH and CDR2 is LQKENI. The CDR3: CASSPSAGNQPQHF. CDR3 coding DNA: TGTGCCAGCTCACCTTCAGCCGGCAATCAGCCCCAGCATTTT.

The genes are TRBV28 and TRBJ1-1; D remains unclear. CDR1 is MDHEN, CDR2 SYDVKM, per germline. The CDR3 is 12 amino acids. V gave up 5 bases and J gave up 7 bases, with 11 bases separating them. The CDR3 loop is CASSLTEFEAFF. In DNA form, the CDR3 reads TGTGCCAGCAGTCTGACGGAGTTTGAAGCTTTCTTT.

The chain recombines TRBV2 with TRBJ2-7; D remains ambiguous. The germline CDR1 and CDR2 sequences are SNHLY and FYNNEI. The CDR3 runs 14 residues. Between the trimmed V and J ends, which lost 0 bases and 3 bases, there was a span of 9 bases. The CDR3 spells CASSEAIWDYEQYF. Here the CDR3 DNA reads TGTGCCAGCAGTGAAGCGATTTGGGACTACGAGCAGTACTTC.

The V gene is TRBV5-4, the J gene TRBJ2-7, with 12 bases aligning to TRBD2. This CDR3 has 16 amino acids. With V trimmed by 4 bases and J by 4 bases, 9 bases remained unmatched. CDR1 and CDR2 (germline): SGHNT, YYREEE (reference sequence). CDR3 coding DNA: TGTGCCAGCAGCGCCCGGACTAGCGGGGAATCTTACGAGCAGTACTTC. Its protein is CASSARTSGESYEQYF.

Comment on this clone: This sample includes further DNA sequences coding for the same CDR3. CDR3 coding DNA: TGTGCCAGCAGTGTAAGGGGCTACGAGCAGTACTTC. This translates into CASSVRGYEQYF. This sequence joins TRBV6-1 and TRBJ2-7; D is possibly TRBD1 (5 bases). The CDR3 runs 12 residues. V gave up 4 bases and J gave up 3 bases, with 7 bases separating them. Germline-derived CDR1 and CDR2 are MNHNS and SASEGT.

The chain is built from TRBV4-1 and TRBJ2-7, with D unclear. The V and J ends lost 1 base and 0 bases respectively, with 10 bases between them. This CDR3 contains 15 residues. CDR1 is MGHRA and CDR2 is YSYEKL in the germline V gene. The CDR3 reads CASSQAIRTSYEQYF. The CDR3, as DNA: TGCGCCAGCAGCCAAGCCATCAGGACCTCCTACGAGCAGTACTTC.

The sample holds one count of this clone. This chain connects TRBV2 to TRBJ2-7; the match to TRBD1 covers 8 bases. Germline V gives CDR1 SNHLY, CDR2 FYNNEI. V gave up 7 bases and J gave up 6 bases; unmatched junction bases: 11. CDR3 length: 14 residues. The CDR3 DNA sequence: TGTGCCAGCACCTCGACAGGGGTTCCCCTCGAGCAGTACTTC. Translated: CASTSTGVPLEQYF.

CDR3 loop: CASSPVGGANEKLFF. CDR3 DNA: TGTGCCAGCAGCCCGGTGGGGGGGGCTAATGAAAAACTGTTTTTT. The chain is built from TRBV5-4 and TRBJ1-4; D might be TRBD1 (5 bases). The CDR3 contains 15 residues. Trimming shortened V by 4 bases and J by 3 bases, and 13 bases separated the two germline ends. Germline V gene data show CDR1 as SGHNT and CDR2 as YYREEE (reference sequence).

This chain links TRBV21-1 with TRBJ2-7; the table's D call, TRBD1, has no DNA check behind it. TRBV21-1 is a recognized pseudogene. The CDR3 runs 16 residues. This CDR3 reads CASSKYQGQKEVEQYF. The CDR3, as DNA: TGTGCCAGCAGCAAATATCAGGGCCAAAAAGAGGTCGAGCAGTACTTC.

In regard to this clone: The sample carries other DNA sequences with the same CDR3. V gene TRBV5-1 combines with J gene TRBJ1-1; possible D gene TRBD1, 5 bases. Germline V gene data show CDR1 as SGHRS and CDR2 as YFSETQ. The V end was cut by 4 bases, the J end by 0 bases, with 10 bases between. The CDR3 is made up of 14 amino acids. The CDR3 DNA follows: TGCGCCAGCAGCAGCGACAGCTTGAACACTGAAGCTTTCTTT. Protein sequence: CASSSDSLNTEAFF. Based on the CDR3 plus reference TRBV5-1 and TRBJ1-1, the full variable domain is KAGVTQTPRYLIKTRGQQVTLSCSPISGHRSVSWYQQTPGQGLQFLFEYFSETQRNKGNFPGRFSGRQFSNSRSEMNVSTLELGDSALYLCASSSDSLNTEAFFGQGTRLTVV.

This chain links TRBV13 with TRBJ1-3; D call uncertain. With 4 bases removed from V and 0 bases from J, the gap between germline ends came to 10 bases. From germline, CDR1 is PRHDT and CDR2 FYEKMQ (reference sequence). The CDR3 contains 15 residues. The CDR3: CASSSLRGSGNTIYF. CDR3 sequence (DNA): TGTGCCAGCAGCTCCCTCCGGGGCTCTGGAAACACCATATATTTT.

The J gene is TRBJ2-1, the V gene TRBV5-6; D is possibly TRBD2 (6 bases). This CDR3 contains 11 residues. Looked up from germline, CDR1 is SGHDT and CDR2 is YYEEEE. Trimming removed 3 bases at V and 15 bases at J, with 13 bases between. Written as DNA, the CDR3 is TGTGCCAGCAGCTGGATGACTAGTTGGTTCTTC. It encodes CASSWMTSWFF.

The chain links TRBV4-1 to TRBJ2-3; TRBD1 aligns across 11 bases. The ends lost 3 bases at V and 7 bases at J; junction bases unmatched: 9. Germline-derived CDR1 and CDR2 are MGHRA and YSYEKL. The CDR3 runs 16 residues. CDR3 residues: CASSQSRDRGWHTQYF. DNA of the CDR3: TGCGCCAGCAGCCAGAGTCGGGACAGGGGGTGGCATACGCAGTATTTT.

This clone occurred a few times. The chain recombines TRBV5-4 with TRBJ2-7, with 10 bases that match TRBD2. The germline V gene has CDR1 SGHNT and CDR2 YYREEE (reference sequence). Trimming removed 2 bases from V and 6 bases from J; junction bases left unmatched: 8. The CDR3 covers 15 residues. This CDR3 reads CASSLAGGRDSEQYF. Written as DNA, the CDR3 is TGTGCCAGCAGCTTAGCGGGAGGGCGCGATAGCGAGCAGTACTTC.

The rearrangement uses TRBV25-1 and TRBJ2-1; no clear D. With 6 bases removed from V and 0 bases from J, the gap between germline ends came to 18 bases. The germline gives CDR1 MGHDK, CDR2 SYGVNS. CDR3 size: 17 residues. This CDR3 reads CASSRRGTYSSYNEQFF. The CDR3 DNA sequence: TGTGCCAGCAGCCGACGAGGAACATATAGCTCCTACAATGAGCAGTTCTTC.

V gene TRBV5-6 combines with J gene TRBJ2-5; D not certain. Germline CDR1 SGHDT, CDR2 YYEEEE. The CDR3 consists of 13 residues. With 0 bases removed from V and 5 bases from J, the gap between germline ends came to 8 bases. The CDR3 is CASSLGLRETQYF. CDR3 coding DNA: TGTGCCAGCAGCTTGGGGCTAAGGGAGACCCAGTACTTC. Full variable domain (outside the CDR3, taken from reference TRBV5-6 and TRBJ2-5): DAGVTQSPTHLIKTRGQQVTLRCSPKSGHDTVSWYQQALGQGPQFIFQYYEEEERQRGNFPDRFSGHQFPNYSSELNVNALLLGDSALYLCASSLGLRETQYFGPGTRLLVL.

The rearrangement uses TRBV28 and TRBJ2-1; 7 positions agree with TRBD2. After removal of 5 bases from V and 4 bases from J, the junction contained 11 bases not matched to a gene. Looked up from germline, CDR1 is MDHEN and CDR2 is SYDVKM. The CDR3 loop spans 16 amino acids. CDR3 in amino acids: CASSPGGGLGYNEQFF. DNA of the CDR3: TGTGCCAGCAGTCCGGGGGGTGGACTTGGGTACAATGAGCAGTTCTTC.

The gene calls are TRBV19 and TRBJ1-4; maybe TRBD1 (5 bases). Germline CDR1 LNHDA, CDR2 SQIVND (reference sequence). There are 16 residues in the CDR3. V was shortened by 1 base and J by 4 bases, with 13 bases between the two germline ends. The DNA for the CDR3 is TGTGCCAGTAGTATAGGAGTACAGGTGGTTAATGAAAAACTGTTTTTT. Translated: CASSIGVQVVNEKLFF.

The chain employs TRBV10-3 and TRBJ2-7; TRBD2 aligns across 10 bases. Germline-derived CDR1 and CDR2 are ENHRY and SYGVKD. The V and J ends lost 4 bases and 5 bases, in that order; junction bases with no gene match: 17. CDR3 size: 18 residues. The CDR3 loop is CAISGPSEREGTLNEQYF. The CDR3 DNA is TGTGCCATCAGTGGACCCTCGGAGCGGGAGGGGACCCTCAACGAGCAGTACTTC.

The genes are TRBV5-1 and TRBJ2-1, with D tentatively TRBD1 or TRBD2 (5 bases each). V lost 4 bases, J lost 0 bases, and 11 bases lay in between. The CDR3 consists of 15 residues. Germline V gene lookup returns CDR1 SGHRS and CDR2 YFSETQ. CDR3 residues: CASSPSGTSYNEQFF. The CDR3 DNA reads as TGCGCCAGCAGCCCTTCAGGGACCTCCTACAATGAGCAGTTCTTC.